This T cell receptor (beta chain) was sequenced for a study of early T cells in non-severe SARS-CoV-2 infection (dated by TCRdb to 2020 to 2022). Regarding the study in general: TCR sequencing used bulk RNA from unsorted whole blood, so alpha and beta chains could not be paired. Results and caveats for the whole study, not just this receptor: Matching against VDJdb was skewed toward anti-spike CD8 responses, likely underestimated virus-specific expansions, and missed private and CD4 specificities.

Between the V and J ends, shortened by 0 bases and 0 bases respectively, the junction contains 6 bases. The CDR3 covers 15 residues, taking in both the cysteine and the phenylalanine. Only the CDR3 portion is preserved as DNA: 45 bases, with reading frame beginning at the first base. The germline V gene (reference sequence) specifies LNHNV as CDR1 and YYDKDF as CDR2. This clonotype was observed a few times. Its specific antigen is unknown. Per-nucleotide qualities are absent, and no much larger clonotype sits a single base away. The library relied on 5' RACE. TCRdb names NextSeq 500 as the instrument used. In the TCR library protocol, unique molecular identifiers were attached to individual cDNA molecules to correct for PCR bias and sequencing error. TCR alpha and beta chains were both sequenced, and the abundances of alpha and beta sequences in each sample were closely correlated with each other. Processing in the source paper ran as follows. Decombinator V4 was used to annotate the V gene, J gene and CDR3 of the TCR sequences. TCRs were defined as expanded if a significant change between any two time points was detected under a Poisson model with p below 0.0001. TCR abundances were normalised to the total number of TCRs sequenced in each sample and reported as counts per million. TRAV1-2 paired with TRAJ12, TRAJ20 or TRAJ33 defined MAIT TCRs, while TRAV10 paired with TRAJ18 defined iNKT TCRs. VDJdb, accessed 1 November 2021, was searched for CMV, EBV and SARS-CoV-2 annotated TCRs, with TCRs annotated for multiple antigens excluded. TCRdb handled the public reads itself, with Q25 trimming in fastp and clone calling in MiXCR, and kept productive beta chains. Duplicate CDR3 protein sequences are folded into a single record with the most common DNA and genes. TCRdb, not the original authors, processed these V and J calls. In all, the sample holds under 60,000 distinct CDR3 sequences, and about 10% of those were seen once. Clones ranked in the top ten supply 4.5% to 5.5% of the sample.

This was a case-control study nested in a cohort of healthcare workers in London, UK, who had nasopharyngeal swab PCR tests and blood samples taken every week. Healthcare workers were enrolled in the week of the UK lockdown, from 23 to 31 March 2020, and were followed every week for up to about 16 weeks. The receptor was isolated from an adult who was a healthcare worker with PCR-confirmed SARS-CoV-2 infection or an uninfected control (not recorded which). Recombination connected TRBV15 to TRBJ1-3; too little of a D gene remains to name it. Material for sequencing was whole blood. The sequence in DNA is TGTGCCACCAGCAGAGATATGGGCTCTGGAAACACCATATATTTT. Its amino acids are CATSRDMGSGNTIYF.